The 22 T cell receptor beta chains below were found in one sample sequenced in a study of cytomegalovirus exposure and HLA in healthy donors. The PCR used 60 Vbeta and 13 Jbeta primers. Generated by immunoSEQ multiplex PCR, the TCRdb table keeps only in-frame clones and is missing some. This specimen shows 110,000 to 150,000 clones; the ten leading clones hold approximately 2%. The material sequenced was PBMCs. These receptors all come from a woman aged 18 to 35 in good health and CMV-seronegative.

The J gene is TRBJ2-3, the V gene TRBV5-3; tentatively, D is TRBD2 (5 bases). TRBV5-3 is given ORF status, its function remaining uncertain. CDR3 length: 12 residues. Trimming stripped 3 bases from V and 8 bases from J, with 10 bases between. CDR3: CARSSTKATQYF. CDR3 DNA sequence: TGTGCCAGAAGCTCGACTAAGGCTACGCAGTATTTT.

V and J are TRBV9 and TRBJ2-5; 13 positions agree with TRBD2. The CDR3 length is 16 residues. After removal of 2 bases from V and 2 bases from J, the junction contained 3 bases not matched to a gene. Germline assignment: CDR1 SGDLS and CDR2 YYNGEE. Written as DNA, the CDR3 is TGTGCCAGCAGCGTGGGGACTAGCGGGATTCAAGAGACCCAGTACTTC. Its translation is CASSVGTSGIQETQYF.

This CDR3 is CASSQIPSGTSGQETQYF. The CDR3 DNA reads as TGTGCCAGCAGCCAAATTCCCTCCGGGACTAGCGGGCAAGAGACCCAGTACTTC. The chain combines TRBV4-2 with TRBJ2-5; 12 nucleotides align to TRBD2. V shed 2 bases and J 2 bases; nucleotides not matched to a gene: 9. Per germline, CDR1 LGHNA and CDR2 YNFKEQ. This CDR3 is built from 18 residues.

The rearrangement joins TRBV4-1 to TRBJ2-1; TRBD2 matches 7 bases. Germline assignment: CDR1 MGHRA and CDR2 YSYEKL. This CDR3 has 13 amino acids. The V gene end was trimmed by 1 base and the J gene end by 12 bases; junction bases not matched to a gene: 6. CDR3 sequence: CASSQVISGGQFF. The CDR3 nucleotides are TGCGCCAGCAGCCAAGTTATATCGGGAGGGCAGTTCTTC.

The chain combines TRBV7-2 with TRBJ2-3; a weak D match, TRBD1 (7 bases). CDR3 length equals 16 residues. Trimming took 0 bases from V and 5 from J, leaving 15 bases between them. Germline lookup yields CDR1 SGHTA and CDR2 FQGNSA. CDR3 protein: CASSLAQGTGEDTQYF. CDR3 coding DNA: TGTGCCAGCAGCTTAGCACAGGGGACGGGAGAAGATACGCAGTATTTT.

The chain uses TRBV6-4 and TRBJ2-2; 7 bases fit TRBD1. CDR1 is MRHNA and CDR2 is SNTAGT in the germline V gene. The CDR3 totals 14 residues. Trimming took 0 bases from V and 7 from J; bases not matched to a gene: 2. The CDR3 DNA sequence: TGTGCCAGCAGTGACTCGAGGGACAGCGGGGAGCTGTTTTTT. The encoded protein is CASSDSRDSGELFF.

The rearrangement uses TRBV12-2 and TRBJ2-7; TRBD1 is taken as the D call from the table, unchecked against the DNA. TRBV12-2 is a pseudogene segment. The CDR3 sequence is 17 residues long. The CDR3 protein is CASRQRAGRDSSYEQYV. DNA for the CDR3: TGTGCAAGTCGCCAAAGGGCGGGTAGGGACAGCTCCTACGAGCAGTACGTC.

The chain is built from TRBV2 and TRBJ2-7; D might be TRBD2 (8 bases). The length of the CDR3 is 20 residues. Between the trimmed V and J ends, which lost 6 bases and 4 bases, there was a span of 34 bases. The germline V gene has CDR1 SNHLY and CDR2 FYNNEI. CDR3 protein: CASSAKPGTEERGRLYEQYF. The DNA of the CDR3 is TGTGCCAGCAGCGCGAAACCCGGGACAGAAGAGCGGGGGCGTCTATACGAGCAGTACTTC.

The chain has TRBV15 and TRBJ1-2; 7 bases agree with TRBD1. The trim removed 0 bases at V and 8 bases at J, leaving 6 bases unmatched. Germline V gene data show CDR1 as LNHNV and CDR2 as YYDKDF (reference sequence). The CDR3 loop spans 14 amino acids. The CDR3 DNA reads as TGTGCCACCAGCAGAGATCAGGGGGTTATGGGCTACACCTTC. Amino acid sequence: CATSRDQGVMGYTF.

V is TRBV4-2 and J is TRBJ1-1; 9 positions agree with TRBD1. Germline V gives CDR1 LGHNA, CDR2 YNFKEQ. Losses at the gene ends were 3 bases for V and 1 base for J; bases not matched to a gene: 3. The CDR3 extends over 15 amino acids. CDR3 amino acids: CASSQRDRENTEAFF. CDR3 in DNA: TGTGCCAGCAGCCAGAGGGACAGGGAGAACACTGAAGCTTTCTTT.

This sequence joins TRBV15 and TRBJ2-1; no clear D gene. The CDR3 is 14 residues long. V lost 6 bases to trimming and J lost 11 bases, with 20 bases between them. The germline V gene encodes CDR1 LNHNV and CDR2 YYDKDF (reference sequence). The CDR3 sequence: CATRADRLNFKQFF. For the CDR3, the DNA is TGTGCCACCAGGGCAGACCGACTCAACTTTAAGCAGTTCTTC.

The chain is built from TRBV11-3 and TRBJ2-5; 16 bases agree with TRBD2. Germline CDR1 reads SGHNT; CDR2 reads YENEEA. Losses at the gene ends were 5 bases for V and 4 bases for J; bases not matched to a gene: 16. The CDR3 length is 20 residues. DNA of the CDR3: TGTGCCAGCAGCGCACAGTCGGGACTAGCGGGAGGGCCTTGGTTAGAGACCCAGTACTTC. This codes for CASSAQSGLAGGPWLETQYF.

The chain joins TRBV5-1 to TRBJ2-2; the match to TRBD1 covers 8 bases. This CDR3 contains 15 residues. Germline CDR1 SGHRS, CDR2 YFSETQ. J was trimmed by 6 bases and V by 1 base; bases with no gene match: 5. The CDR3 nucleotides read TGCGCCAGCAGCTTGAGGCAGGGGGCCCCCGGGGAGCTGTTTTTT. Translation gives CASSLRQGAPGELFF. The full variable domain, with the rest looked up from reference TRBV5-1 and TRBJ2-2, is KAGVTQTPRYLIKTRGQQVTLSCSPISGHRSVSWYQQTPGQGLQFLFEYFSETQRNKGNFPGRFSGRQFSNSRSEMNVSTLELGDSALYLCASSLRQGAPGELFFGEGSRLTVL.

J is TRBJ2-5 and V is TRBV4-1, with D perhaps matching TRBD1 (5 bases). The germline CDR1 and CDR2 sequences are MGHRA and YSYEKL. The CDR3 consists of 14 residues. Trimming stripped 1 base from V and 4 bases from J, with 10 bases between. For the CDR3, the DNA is TGCGCCAGCAGCCAAGCCCAGGGCCCAGAGACCCAGTACTTC. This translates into CASSQAQGPETQYF.

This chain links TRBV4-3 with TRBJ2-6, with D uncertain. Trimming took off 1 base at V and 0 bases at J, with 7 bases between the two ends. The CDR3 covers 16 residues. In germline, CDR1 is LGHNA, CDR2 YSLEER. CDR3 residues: CASSQGPGSGANVLTF. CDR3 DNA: TGCGCCAGCAGCCAAGGCCCCGGCTCTGGGGCCAACGTCCTGACTTTC.

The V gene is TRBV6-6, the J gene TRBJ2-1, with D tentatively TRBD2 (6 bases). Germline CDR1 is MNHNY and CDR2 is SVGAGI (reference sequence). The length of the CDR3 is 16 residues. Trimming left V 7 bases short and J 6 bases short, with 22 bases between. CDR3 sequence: CASNSLVTTRGNEQFF. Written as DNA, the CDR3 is TGTGCCAGCAACTCCCTCGTTACTACGCGGGGCAATGAGCAGTTCTTC.

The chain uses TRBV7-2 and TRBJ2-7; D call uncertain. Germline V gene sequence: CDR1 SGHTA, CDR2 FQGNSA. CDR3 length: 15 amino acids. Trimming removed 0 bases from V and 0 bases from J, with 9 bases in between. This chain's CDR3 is CASSLASLGSYEQYV. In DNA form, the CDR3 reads TGTGCCAGCAGCTTAGCTAGCTTAGGCTCCTACGAGCAGTACGTC.

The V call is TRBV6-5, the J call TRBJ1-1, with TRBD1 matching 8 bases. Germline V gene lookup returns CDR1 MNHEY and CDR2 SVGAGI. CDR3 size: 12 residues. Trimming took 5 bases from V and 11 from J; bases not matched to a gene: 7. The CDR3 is CASSHRGERAFF. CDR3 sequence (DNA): TGTGCCAGCAGTCACAGGGGGGAACGGGCTTTCTTT.

This CDR3 is CASSFGTGREQYV. The CDR3 bases are TGTGCCAGTAGTTTCGGGACAGGGCGGGAGCAGTACGTC. The V call is TRBV19, the J call TRBJ2-7; 9 nucleotides agree with TRBD1. The CDR3 spans 13 residues. The germline CDR1 and CDR2 sequences are LNHDA and SQIVND (reference sequence). V gave up 5 bases and J gave up 7 bases; unmatched junction bases: 6.

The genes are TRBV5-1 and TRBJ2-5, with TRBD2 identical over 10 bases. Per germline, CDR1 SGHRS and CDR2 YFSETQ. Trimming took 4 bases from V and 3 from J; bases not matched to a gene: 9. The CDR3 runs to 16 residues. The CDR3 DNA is TGCGCCAGCAGCCCCCCGGGACTAGCGCAAAAAGAGACCCAGTACTTC. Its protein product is CASSPPGLAQKETQYF. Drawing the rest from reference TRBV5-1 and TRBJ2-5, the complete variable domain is KAGVTQTPRYLIKTRGQQVTLSCSPISGHRSVSWYQQTPGQGLQFLFEYFSETQRNKGNFPGRFSGRQFSNSRSEMNVSTLELGDSALYLCASSPPGLAQKETQYFGPGTRLLVL.

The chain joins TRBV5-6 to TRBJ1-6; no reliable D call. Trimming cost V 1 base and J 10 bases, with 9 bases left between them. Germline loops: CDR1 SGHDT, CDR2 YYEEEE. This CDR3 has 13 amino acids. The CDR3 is CASSLFEGSPLHF. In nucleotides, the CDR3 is TGTGCCAGCAGCTTGTTTGAGGGCTCACCCCTCCACTTT.

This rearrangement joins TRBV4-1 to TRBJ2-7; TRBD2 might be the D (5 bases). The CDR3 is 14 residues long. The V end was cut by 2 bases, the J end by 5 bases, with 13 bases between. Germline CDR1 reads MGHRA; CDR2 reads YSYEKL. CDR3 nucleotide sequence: TGCGCCAGCAGCCAACTACGGGGAGACCACGAGCAGTACTTC. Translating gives CASSQLRGDHEQYF.